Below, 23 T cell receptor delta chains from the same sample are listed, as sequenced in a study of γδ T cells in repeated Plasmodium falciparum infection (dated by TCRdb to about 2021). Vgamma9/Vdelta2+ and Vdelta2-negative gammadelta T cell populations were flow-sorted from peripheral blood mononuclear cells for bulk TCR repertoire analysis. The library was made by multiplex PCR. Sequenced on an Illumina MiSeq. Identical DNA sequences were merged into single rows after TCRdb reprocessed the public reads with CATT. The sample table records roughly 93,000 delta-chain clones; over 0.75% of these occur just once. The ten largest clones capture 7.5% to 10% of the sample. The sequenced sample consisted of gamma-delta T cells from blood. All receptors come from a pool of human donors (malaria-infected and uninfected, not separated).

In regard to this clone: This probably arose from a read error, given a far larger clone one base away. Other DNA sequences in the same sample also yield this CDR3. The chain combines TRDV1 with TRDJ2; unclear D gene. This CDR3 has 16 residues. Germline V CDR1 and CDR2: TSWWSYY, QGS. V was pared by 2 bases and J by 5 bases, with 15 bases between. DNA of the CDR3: TGTGCTCTTGGGGAAGCTTTTTGTGACGGAACAGCACAACTCTTCTTT. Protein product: CALGEAFCDGTAQLFF.

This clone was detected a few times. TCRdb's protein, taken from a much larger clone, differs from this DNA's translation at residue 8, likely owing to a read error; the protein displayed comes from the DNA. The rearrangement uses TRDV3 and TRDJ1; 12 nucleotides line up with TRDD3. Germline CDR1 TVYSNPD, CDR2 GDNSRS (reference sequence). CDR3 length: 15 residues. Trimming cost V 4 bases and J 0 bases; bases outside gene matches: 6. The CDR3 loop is CASWGIRINTDKLIF. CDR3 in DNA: TGTGCCTCCTGGGGGATACGAATTAACACCGATAAACTCATCTTT.

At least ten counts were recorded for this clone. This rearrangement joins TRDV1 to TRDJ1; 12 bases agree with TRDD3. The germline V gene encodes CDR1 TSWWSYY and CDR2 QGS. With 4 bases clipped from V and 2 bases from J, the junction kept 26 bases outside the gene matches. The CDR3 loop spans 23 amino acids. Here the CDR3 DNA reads TGTGCTCTTGGGGCGCGACTTCCTATCCCGTACTGGGGGATACCGAACTTTACCGATAAACTCATCTTT. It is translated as CALGARLPIPYWGIPNFTDKLIF.

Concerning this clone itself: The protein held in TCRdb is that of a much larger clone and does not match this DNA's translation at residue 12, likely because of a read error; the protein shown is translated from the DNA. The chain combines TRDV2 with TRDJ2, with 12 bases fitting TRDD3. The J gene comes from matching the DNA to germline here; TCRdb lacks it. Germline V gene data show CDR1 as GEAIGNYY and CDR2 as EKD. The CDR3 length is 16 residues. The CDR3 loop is CACDVLGDTLTEQLFF. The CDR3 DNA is TGTGCCTGTGACGTACTGGGGGATACTTTGACAGAACAACTCTTCTTT.

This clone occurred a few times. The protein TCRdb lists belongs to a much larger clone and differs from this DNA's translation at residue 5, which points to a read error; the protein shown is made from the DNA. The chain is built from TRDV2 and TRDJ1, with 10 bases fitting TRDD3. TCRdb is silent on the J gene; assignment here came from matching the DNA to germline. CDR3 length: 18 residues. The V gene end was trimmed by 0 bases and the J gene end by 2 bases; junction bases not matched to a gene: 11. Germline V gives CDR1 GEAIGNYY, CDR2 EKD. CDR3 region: CACDTVLGDPGRTDKLIF. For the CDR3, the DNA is TGTGCCTGTGACACCGTACTGGGGGATCCGGGGAGAACCGATAAACTCATCTTT.

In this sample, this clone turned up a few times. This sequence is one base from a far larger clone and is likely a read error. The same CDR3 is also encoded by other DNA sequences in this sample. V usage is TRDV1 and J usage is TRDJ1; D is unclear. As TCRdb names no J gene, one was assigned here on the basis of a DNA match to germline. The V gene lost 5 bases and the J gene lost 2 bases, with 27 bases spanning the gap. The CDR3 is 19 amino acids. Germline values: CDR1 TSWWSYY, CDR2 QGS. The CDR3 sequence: CALGSQGVATPLSTDKLIF. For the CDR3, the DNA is TGTGCTCTTGGGTCCCAGGGAGTGGCTACTCCTCTGTCTACCGATAAACTCATCTTT.

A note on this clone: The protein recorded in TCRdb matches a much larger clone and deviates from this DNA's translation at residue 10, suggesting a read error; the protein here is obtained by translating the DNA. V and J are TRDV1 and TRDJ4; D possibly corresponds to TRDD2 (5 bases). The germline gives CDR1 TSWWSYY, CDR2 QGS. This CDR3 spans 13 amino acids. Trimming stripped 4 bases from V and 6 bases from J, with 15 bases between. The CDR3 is CALGALLRGTLIF. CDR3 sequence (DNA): TGTGCTCTTGGGGCCCTACTTCGTGGAACCCTGATCTTT.

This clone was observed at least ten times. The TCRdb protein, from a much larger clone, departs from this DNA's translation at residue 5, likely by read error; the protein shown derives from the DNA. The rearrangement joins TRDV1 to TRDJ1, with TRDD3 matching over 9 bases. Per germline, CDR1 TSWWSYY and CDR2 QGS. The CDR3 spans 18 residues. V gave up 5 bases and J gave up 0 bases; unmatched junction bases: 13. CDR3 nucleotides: TGTGCTCTTGGGTCCTACGAATCTGGGGGATTGTACACCGATAAACTCATCTTT. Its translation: CALGSYESGGLYTDKLIF.

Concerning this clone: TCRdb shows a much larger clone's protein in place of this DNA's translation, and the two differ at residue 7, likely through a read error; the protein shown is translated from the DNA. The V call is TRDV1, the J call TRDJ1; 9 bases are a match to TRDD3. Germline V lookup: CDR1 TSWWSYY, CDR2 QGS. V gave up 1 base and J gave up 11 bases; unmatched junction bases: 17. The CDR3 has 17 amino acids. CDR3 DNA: TGTGCTCTTGGGGAACAACCCCTACGGTCTGGGGGATCGCGTCTCATCTTT. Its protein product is CALGEQPLRSGGSRLIF.

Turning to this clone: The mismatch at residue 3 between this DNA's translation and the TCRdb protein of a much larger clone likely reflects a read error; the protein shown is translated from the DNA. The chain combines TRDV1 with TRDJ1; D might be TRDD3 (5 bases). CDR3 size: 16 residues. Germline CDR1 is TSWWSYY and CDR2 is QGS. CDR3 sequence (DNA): TGTGCTATTGGGGAACTAGGGTGCACTGGCACCGATAAACTCATCTTT. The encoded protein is CAIGELGCTGTDKLIF.

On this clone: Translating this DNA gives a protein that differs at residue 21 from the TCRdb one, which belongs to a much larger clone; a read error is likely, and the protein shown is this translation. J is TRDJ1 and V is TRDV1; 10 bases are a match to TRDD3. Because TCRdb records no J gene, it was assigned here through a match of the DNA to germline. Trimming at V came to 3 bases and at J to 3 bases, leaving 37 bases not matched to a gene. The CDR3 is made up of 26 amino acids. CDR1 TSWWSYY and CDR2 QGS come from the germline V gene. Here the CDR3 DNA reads TGTGCTCTTGGGGAGCGCCACATTCCTTCCTCTTGGGTACTGGGGGATCAGCCCGCTTTCGCCGATAAACTCATCTTT. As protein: CALGERHIPSSWVLGDQPAFADKLIF.

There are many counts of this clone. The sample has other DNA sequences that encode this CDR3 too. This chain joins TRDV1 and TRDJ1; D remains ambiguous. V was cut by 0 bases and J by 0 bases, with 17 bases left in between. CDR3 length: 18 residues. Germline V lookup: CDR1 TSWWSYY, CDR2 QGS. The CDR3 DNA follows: TGTGCTCTTGGGGAACTATGGTCCCGCTGGTCCTACACCGATAAACTCATCTTT. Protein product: CALGELWSRWSYTDKLIF.

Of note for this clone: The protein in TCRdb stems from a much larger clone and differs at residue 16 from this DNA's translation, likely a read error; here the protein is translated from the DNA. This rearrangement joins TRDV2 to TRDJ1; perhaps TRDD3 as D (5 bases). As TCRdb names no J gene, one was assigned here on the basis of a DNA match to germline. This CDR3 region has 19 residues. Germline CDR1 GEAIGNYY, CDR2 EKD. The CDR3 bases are TGTGCCTGTGACACCGTGAGTAGGGTCCTGGGAAACGAAACCGATAGACTCATCTTT. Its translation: CACDTVSRVLGNETDRLIF.

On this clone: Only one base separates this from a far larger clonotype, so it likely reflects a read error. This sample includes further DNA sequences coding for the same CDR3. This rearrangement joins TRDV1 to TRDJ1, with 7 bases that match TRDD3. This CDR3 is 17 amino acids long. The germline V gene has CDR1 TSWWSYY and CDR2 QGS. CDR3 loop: CALGEYSLGYYRDKLIF. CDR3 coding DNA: TGTGCTCTTGGGGAATACAGCCTGGGATACTACCGGGATAAGCTCATCTTT.

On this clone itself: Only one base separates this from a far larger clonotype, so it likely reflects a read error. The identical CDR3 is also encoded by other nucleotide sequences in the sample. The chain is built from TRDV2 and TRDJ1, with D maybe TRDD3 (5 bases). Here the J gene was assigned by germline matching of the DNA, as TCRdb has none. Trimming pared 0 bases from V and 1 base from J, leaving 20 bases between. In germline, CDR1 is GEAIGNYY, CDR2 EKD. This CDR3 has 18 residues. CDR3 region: CACDTPRGGPGPTDKLIF. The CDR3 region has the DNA TGTGCCTGTGACACCCCGCGAGGGGGTCCCGGTCCCACCGATAAACTCATCTTT.

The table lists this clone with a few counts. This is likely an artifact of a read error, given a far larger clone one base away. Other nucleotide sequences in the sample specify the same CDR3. Written as DNA, the CDR3 is TGTGCTCTTGGGGAATTCTCCAAAAGATTCCGTACTGGGTTTAAGGAACTCATCTTT. This translates into CALGEFSKRFRTGFKELIF. V gene TRDV1 combines with J gene TRDJ1, with a tentative D call TRDD3 (6 bases). The J gene, missing from TCRdb, was assigned here through DNA to germline matching. Germline V gives CDR1 TSWWSYY, CDR2 QGS. V was shortened by 2 bases and J by 9 bases, with 31 bases between the two germline ends. The CDR3 runs to 19 residues.

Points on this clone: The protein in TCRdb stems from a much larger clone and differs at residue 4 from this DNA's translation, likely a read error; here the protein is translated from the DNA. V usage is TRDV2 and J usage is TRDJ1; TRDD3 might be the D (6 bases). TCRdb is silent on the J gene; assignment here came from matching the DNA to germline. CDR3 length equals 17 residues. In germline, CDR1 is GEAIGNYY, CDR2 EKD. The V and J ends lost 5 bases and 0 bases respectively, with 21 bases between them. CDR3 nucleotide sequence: TGTGCCTGTGGCCCCTGGGGCCCGGGGGCCTACACCGATAAACTCATCTTT. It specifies CACGPWGPGAYTDKLIF.

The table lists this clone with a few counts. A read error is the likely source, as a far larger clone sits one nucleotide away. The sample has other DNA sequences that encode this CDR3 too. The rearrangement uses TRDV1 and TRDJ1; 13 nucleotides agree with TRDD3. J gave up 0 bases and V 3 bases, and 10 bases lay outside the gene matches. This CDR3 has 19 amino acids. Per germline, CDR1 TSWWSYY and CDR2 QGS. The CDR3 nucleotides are TGTGCTCTTGGGGAGCATACTGGGGGATACGCGTGGTACACCGATAAACTCATCTTT. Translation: CALGEHTGGYAWYTDKLIF.

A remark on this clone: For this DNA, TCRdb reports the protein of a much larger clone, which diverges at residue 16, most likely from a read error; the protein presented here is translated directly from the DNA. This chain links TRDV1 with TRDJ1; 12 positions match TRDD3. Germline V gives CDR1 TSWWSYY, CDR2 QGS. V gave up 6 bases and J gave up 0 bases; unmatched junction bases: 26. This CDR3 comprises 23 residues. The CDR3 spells CALGALSPKYWGIPPPYTDKLIF. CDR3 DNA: TGTGCTCTTGGAGCCCTGTCGCCGAAGTACTGGGGGATACCCCCCCCGTACACCGATAAACTCATCTTT.

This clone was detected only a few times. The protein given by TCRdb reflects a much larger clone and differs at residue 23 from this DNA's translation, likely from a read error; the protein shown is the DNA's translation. CDR3 bases: TGTGCTCTTGGGGAACTAGGGACTTTACTATCACTGGGGGATCGTAGCTCCTGGGACACCCGACAGATATTTTTC. It yields the protein CALGELGTLLSLGDRSSWDTRQIFF. The J gene has no call, while the V gene is TRDV1; the table gives TRDD3 as D, unverified against the DNA. CDR3 size: 25 residues. Germline loops: CDR1 TSWWSYY, CDR2 QGS.

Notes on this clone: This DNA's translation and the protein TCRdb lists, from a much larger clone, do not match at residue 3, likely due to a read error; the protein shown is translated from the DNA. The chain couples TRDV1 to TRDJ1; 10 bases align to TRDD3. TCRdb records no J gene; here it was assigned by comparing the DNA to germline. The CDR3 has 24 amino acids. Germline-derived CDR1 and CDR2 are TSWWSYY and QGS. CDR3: CARGESPTSSMYWGITPHTDKLIF. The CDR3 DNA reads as TGTGCTCGTGGGGAATCCCCAACCTCCTCGATGTACTGGGGGATCACCCCTCACACCGATAAACTCATCTTT.

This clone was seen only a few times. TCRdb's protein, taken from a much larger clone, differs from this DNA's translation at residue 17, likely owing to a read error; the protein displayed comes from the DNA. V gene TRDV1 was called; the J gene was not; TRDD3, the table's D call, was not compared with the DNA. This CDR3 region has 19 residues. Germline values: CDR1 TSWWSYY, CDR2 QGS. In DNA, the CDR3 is TGTGCTCTTGGGGAAATCCGGTACTGGGGGATACGGCCTACCGATAAACCCATCTTT. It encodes CALGEIRYWGIRPTDKPIF.

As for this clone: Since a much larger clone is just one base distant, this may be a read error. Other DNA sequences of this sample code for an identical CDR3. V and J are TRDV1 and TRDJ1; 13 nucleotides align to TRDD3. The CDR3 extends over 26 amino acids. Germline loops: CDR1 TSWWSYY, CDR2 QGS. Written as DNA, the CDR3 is TGTGCTCTTGGAGAACTACCATTCCTTACGTCATTGTACTGGGGGATACGAGGATCCTACACCGATAAACTCATCTTT. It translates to CALGELPFLTSLYWGIRGSYTDKLIF.